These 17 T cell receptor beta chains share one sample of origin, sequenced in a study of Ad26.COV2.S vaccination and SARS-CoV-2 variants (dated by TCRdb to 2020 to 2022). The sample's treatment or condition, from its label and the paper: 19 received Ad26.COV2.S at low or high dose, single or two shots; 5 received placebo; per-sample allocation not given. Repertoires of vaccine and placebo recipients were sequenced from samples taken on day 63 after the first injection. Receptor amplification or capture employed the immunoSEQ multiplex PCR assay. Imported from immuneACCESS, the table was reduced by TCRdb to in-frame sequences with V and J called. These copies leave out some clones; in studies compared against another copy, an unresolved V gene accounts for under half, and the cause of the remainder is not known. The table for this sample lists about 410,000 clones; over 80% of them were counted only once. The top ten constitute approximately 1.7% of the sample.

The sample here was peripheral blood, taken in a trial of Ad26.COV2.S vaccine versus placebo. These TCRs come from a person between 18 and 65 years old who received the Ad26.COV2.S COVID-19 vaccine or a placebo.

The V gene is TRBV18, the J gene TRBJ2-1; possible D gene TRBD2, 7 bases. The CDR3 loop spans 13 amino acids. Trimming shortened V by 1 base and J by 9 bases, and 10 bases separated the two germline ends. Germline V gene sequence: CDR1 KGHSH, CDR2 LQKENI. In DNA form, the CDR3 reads TGTGCCAGCTCACCACAGGGGGGGGGTGAGCAGTTCTTC. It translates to CASSPQGGGEQFF.

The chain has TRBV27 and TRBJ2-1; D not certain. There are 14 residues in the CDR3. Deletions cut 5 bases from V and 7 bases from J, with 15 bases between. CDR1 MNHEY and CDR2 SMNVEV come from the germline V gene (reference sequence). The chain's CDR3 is CASSARPDGNEQFF. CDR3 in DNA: TGTGCCAGCAGTGCCAGGCCAGATGGGAATGAGCAGTTCTTC.

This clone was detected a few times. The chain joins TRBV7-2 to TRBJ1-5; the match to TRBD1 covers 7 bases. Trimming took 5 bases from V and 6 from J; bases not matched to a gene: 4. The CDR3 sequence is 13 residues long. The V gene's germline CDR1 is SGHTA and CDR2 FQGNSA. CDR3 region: CASSPQGGQPQHF. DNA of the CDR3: TGTGCCAGCAGCCCGCAGGGGGGTCAGCCCCAGCATTTT.

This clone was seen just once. The CDR3 DNA reads as TGTGCCATCAGTGAGCTGGACAGGGCGCGGGGCTATGGCTACACCTTC. The encoded protein is CAISELDRARGYGYTF. This chain uses TRBV10-3 with TRBJ1-2, with TRBD1 matching 8 bases. The germline gives CDR1 ENHRY, CDR2 SYGVKD. Trimming at V came to 2 bases and at J to 4 bases, leaving 9 bases not matched to a gene. The CDR3 loop spans 16 amino acids.

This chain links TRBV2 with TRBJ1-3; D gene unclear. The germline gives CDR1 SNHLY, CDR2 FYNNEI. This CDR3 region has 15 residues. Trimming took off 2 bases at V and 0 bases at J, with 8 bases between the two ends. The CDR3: CASSETSLSGNTIYF. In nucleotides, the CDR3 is TGTGCCAGCAGTGAAACTTCCCTCTCTGGAAACACCATATATTTT.

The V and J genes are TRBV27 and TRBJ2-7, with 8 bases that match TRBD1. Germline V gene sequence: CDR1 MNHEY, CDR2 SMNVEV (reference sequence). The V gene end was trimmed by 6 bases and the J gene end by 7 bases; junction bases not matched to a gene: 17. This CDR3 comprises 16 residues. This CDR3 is CASRSTPGQAFGEQYF. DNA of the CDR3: TGTGCCAGCAGATCGACTCCGGGACAGGCCTTCGGAGAGCAGTACTTC.

The DNA for the CDR3 is TGTGCCAGCAGTTTAAGGGTTCTGGGACAGGAGACCTATGGCTACACCTTC. Residues: CASSLRVLGQETYGYTF. V gene TRBV28 combines with J gene TRBJ1-2, with 8 bases identical to TRBD1. Germline V gene lookup returns CDR1 MDHEN and CDR2 SYDVKM. The V and J ends lost 2 bases and 4 bases, in that order; junction bases with no gene match: 12. The length of the CDR3 is 17 residues.

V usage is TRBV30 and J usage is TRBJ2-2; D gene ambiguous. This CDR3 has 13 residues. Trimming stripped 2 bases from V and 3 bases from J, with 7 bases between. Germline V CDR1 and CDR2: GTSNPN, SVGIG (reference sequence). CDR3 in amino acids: CAWSRKYTGELFF. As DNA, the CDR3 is TGTGCCTGGAGTCGCAAATACACCGGGGAGCTGTTTTTT.

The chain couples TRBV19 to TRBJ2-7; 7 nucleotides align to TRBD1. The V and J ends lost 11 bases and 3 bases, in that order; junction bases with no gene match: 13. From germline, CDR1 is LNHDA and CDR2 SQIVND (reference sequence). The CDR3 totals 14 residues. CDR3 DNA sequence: TGTGCCTGGCAAGACAGGGCAACCTTCTACGAGCAGTACTTC. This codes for CAWQDRATFYEQYF.

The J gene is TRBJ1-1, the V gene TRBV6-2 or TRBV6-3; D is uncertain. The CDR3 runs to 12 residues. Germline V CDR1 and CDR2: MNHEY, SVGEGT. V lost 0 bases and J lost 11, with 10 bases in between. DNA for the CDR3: TGTGCCAGCAGTTACTCGATCGGGCCCGCTTTCTTT. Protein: CASSYSIGPAFF.

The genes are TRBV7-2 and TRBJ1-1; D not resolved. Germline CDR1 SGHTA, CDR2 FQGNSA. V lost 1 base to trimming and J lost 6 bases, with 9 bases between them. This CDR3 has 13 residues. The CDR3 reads CASSLGLPAEAFF. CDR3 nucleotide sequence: TGTGCCAGCAGCTTAGGGCTCCCCGCTGAAGCTTTCTTT.

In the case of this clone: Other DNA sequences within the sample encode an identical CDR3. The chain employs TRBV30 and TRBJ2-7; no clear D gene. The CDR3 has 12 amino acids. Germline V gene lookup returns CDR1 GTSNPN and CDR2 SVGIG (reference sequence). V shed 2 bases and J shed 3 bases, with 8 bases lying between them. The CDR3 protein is CAWSSLGYEQYF. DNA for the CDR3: TGTGCCTGGAGTAGCCTGGGCTACGAGCAGTACTTC.

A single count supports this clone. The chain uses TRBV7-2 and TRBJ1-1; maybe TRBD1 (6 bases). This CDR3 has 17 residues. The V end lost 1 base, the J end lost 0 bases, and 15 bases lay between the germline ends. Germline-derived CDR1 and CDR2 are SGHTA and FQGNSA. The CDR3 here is CASSLGSGTPLNTEAFF. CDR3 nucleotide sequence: TGTGCCAGCAGCTTAGGATCGGGGACACCCTTGAACACTGAAGCTTTCTTT.

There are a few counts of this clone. The CDR3 protein is CASSQDDMGIGAEAFF. In DNA, the CDR3 is TGCGCCAGCAGCCAAGATGACATGGGGATAGGCGCTGAAGCTTTCTTT. The gene calls are TRBV4-1 and TRBJ1-1; D is ambiguous. V dropped 0 bases and J dropped 6 bases, with 17 bases sitting between them. CDR3 length equals 16 residues. CDR1 and CDR2 (germline): MGHRA, YSYEKL.

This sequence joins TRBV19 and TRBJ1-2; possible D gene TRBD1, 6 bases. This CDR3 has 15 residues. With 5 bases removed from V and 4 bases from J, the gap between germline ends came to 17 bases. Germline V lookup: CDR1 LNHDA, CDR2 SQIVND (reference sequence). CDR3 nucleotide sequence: TGTGCCAGTAGTTCCTCCAGGGGCAGGAGCTATGGCTACACCTTC. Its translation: CASSSSRGRSYGYTF.

The CDR3 loop is CASSLSRVEQFF. The DNA for the CDR3 is TGTGCCAGCAGCTTAAGTAGGGTGGAGCAGTTCTTC. The chain is built from TRBV7-9 and TRBJ2-1, with D unclear. The CDR3 has 12 amino acids. Trimming removed 2 bases at V and 10 bases at J, with 9 bases between. CDR1 and CDR2 from the germline V gene are SEHNR and FQNEAQ (reference sequence).

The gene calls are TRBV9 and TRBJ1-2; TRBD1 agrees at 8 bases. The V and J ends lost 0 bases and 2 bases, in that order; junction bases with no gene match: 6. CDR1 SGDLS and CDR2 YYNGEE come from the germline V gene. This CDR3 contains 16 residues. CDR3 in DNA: TGTGCCAGCAGCGTAGCTCCTGGACAGGGCAACTATGGCTACACCTTC. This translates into CASSVAPGQGNYGYTF.